A selection of T cell receptor beta chains follows, all from one sample in a study of blood T cell repertoires in COVID-19. Clones were read by immunoSEQ multiplex PCR, and TCRdb kept only the in-frame ones, dropping some. The table records about 64,000 clones, approximately 82% of them present only once. Sequencing input: peripheral blood. All receptors derive from a woman between 55 and 75 years old with acute or convalescent COVID-19. CDR3s include the opening cysteine and the closing phenylalanine or tryptophan. D genes are given only for firm matches. Size is stated for part of the rows, as once, few or many counts, or as a class when the clone is expanded.

TRBV5-1	13	.	.	TRBJ1-2	TGCGCCAGCAGCTTGGCCGGTCTCTATGGCTACACCTTC	CASSLAGLYGYTF
TRBV5-5	17	TRBD1	once	TRBJ2-1	TGTGCCAGCAGCTTGATCTTCGACAGGGGTAGATACAATGAGCAGTTCTTC	CASSLIFDRGRYNEQFF
TRBV5-1	16	TRBD1	once	TRBJ2-5	TGCGCCAGCAGCTTGGTCGTGACAGGGGGCGGAAAGACCCAGTACTTC	CASSLVVTGGGKTQYF
TRBV5-6	14	.	.	TRBJ1-1	TGTGCCAGCAGCATTACAGGGTTTACCACTGAAGCTTTCTTT	CASSITGFTTEAFF
TRBV6-5	13	TRBD1	.	TRBJ2-7	TGTGCCAGCAGCTCCAACAGGGGCTACGAGCAGTACTTC	CASSSNRGYEQYF
TRBV10-3	17	TRBD1	.	TRBJ1-5	TGTGCCATCAGTCCGGGACAGGGGGTGCCGAGCAATCAGCCCCAGCATTTT	CAISPGQGVPSNQPQHF
TRBV11-2	15	.	.	TRBJ1-2	TGTGCCAGCAGCCTCCGAGGGGGTTGGAACTATGGCTACACCTTC	CASSLRGGWNYGYTF
TRBV5-1	19	TRBD2	few	TRBJ2-3	TGCGCCAGCAGCTTGGAGGCTCCTAGCGGGGGGGCCGGCACAGATACGCAGTATTTT	CASSLEAPSGGAGTDTQYF
TRBV5-1	14	TRBD1	.	TRBJ1-1	TGCGCCAGCAGCACTGAGACAGGGGGCACTGAAGCTTTCTTT	CASSTETGGTEAFF
TRBV19	13	TRBD1	.	TRBJ1-5	TGTGCCAGTACCTTGGACAGGGCCCAGCCCCAGCATTTT	CASTLDRAQPQHF
TRBV3-1/TRBV3-2	15	.	.	TRBJ1-5	TGTGCCAGCAGCCAAGGGACCCGAGGGAATCAGCCCCAGCATTTT	CASSQGTRGNQPQHF
TRBV30	13	TRBD1	.	TRBJ1-1	TGTGCCTGGGACAGGGGACCCGACACTGAAGCTTTCTTT	CAWDRGPDTEAFF
TRBV4-2	15	.	once	TRBJ1-2	TGTGCCAGCAGCCAAGATCTCGGGAATAACTATGGCTACACCTTC	CASSQDLGNNYGYTF
TRBV3-1/TRBV3-2	13	.	.	TRBJ2-7	TGTGCCAGCAGCCAAGGACGGGGGAACGAGCAGTACTTC	CASSQGRGNEQYF
TRBV6-5	13	.	.	TRBJ1-1	TGTGCCAGCAATCTAAAGTCGAACACTGAAGCTTTCTTT	CASNLKSNTEAFF
TRBV15	18	.	.	TRBJ1-5	TGTGCCACCAGCAGAGAGGGGCCCCTCCGGGAGTACAATCAGCCCCAGCATTTT	CATSREGPLREYNQPQHF
TRBV18	14	.	.	TRBJ2-5	TGTGCCAGCTCACCCGGACACACGGACAAGACCCAGTACTTC	CASSPGHTDKTQYF
TRBV19	16	.	once	TRBJ1-6	TGTGCCAATACTGACAGAAGGAGCTCCTATAATTCACCCCTCCACTTT	CANTDRRSSYNSPLHF
TRBV3-1/TRBV3-2	14	.	.	TRBJ1-1	TGTGCCAGCAGCCAAGATTATAGGGAGACTGAAGCTTTCTTT	CASSQDYRETEAFF
TRBV15	13	.	.	TRBJ1-1	TGTGCCACGCGGGGAACCGGGAACACTGAAGCTTTCTTT	CATRGTGNTEAFF
TRBV11-2	13	.	.	TRBJ2-7	TGTGCCAGCAGCTTAGAACAGGCTGGGGAGCAGTACTTC	CASSLEQAGEQYF
TRBV3-1/TRBV3-2	16	.	.	TRBJ2-7	TGTGCCAGCAGCCAAGATTCCTTTGCAGGGGAGGGCGAGCAGTACTTC	CASSQDSFAGEGEQYF
TRBV19	16	TRBD1	.	TRBJ2-7	TGTGCCAGTAGCCCCCGAGGGACAGGGGGCACCTACGAGCAGTACTTC	CASSPRGTGGTYEQYF
TRBV5-6	14	TRBD1	once	TRBJ1-1	TGTGCCAGCACGTTTGGACAGGGGAACACTGAAGCTTTCTTT	CASTFGQGNTEAFF
TRBV18	14	TRBD1	.	TRBJ1-6	TGTGCCAGCTCGTCCGGGACAGGGAATTCACCCCTCCACTTT	CASSSGTGNSPLHF
TRBV6-2/TRBV6-3	15	.	.	TRBJ1-1	TGTGCCAGCAGCGATCAGGGGCCCCCGAACACTGAAGCTTTCTTT	CASSDQGPPNTEAFF
TRBV6-6	13	.	once	TRBJ2-7	TGTGCCAGCAGTTATAGAGACTCCTACGAGCAGTACTTC	CASSYRDSYEQYF
TRBV7-2	16	TRBD1	.	TRBJ1-5	TGTGCCAGCAGCTTGGGGACAGGGAGGAACAATCAGCCCCAGCATTTT	CASSLGTGRNNQPQHF
TRBV3-1/TRBV3-2	15	.	.	TRBJ2-1	TGTGCCAGCAGCCCCCTCGGAGCACCGTCGAATGAGCAGTTCTTC	CASSPLGAPSNEQFF
TRBV6-5	15	TRBD1	once	TRBJ1-6	TGTGCCAGCAGTCACTGGGACAGGGGAGACTCACCCCTCCACTTT	CASSHWDRGDSPLHF
TRBV19	14	TRBD1	.	TRBJ1-2	TGTGCCAGTAGTTTAGACAGGGTAAACTATGGCTACACCTTC	CASSLDRVNYGYTF
TRBV27	13	TRBD1	.	TRBJ1-2	TGTGCCAGCAGGGACAGGGGAAAGGATGGCTACACCTTC	CASRDRGKDGYTF
TRBV6-5	15	.	.	TRBJ1-3	TGTGCCAGCAGTTACTCGAACGGGTTCGGGAACACCATATATTTT	CASSYSNGFGNTIYF
TRBV5-6	18	.	few	TRBJ1-2	TGTGCCAGCAGCCCGGCGGTTCGAACGTCTTTCTCTAACTATGGCTACACCTTC	CASSPAVRTSFSNYGYTF
TRBV2	14	TRBD1	.	TRBJ1-4	TGTGCCAGCAGTGAATCGGACAGGGGTGAAAAACTGTTTTTT	CASSESDRGEKLFF
TRBV6-5	14	.	.	TRBJ1-5	TGTGCCAGCAGTTACGACAGTAGCAATCAGCCCCAGCATTTT	CASSYDSSNQPQHF
TRBV3-1/TRBV3-2	15	TRBD1	.	TRBJ2-5	TGTGCCAGCAGCCCGGGGACAGGGGGCCAAGAGACCCAGTACTTC	CASSPGTGGQETQYF
TRBV19	15	TRBD2	.	TRBJ2-1	TGTGCCAGTAGACCAGGGACTAGCGGGGGGAATGAGCAGTTCTTC	CASRPGTSGGNEQFF
TRBV27	12	TRBD1	.	TRBJ1-1	TGTGCCAGCAGTCCGGACAGGGGGCCGGCTTTCTTT	CASSPDRGPAFF
TRBV5-6	18	.	once	TRBJ2-1	TGTGCCAGCAGCTTTGACGGAACTCTTCAAATAACTAACAATGAGCAGTTCTTC	CASSFDGTLQITNNEQFF
TRBV3-1/TRBV3-2	17	.	few	TRBJ2-3	TGTGCCAGCAGCCAACAGGCCCCTCTAACACCCACAGATACGCAGTATTTT	CASSQQAPLTPTDTQYF
TRBV6-5	14	TRBD1	once	TRBJ1-1	TGTGCCAGCACTTCACAGGGGGGTGTGGGTTGGGCTTTCTTT	CASTSQGGVGWAFF
TRBV7-3	16	.	.	TRBJ1-5	TGTGCCAGCAGCTCATACTCATCCGATAGCAATCAGCCCCAGCATTTT	CASSSYSSDSNQPQHF
TRBV6-5	12	.	.	TRBJ2-3	TGTGCCAGCAGCCCCTCGGCAGATACGCAGTATTTT	CASSPSADTQYF
TRBV6-5	15	.	.	TRBJ2-1	TGTGCCAGCACCGAAGGGGTCGGCAGGGGAAATGAGCAGTTCTTC	CASTEGVGRGNEQFF
TRBV12-3/TRBV12-4	13	.	.	TRBJ1-2	TGTGCCAGCAGTTTGGGAGCTAACTATGGCTACACCTTC	CASSLGANYGYTF